This T cell receptor (beta chain) was recovered during a study of CD8+ T cells in alopecia areata. Investigators isolated RNA and reverse transcribed it into cDNA to act as the sequencing template. Sequencing was performed with immunoSEQ multiplex PCR; in TCRdb, only in-frame clones are kept and a portion is missing. The sample contains roughly 150,000 clones, 55% of which appear only once. Isolation of CD4+ and CD8+ T cells from PBMCs was achieved by sorting. As regards this clone: Its antigen is unknown.

Whole-study findings and limits: In patients, TCRs were shared less clearly than in mice, and HLA may possibly be involved.

The CDR3 length is 13 residues. CDR1 is SEHNR and CDR2 is FQNEAQ in the germline V gene (reference sequence). V was cut by 2 bases and J by 4 bases, with 5 bases left in between. The chain recombines TRBV7-9 with TRBJ2-2; D unclear. Source material: CD4+ T cells sorted from blood. The receptor comes from a human donor in good health. Here the CDR3 DNA reads TGTGCCAGCAGCTTACTTTCCACCGGGGAGCTGTTTTTT. This translates into CASSLLSTGELFF.